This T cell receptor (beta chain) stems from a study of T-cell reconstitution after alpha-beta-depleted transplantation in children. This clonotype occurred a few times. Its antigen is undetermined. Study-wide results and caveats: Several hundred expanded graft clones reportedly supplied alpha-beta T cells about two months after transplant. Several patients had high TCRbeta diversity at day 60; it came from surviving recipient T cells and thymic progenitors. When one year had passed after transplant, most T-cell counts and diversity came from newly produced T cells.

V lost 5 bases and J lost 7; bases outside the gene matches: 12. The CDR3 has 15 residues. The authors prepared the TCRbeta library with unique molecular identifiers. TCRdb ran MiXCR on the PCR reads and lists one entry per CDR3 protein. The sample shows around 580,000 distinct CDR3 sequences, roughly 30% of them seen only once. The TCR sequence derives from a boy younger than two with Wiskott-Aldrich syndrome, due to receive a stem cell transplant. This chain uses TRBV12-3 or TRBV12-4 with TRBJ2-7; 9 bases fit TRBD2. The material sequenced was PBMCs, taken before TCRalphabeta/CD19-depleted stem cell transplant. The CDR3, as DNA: TGTGCCAGCAGTCTGATAGCGGGAGTAAGAAGAGAGCAGTACTTC. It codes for CASSLIAGVRREQYF.